The rows below give T cell receptor beta chains drawn from one sample of a study of blood T cell repertoires in COVID-19. The protocol was immunoSEQ multiplex PCR, while the TCRdb copy is restricted to in-frame clones and leaves out a portion. The data contain 15,000 to 20,000 clones, 70% to 90% of them seen just once; the ten biggest clones take up roughly 50%. The sequenced sample was peripheral blood. These receptors came from a human donor in a cohort sampled during active COVID-19. Each CDR3 is given with its conserved first and last residue. D genes are given only for firm matches. A row's size may be missing; if present it is once, few, many or a size class.

v_gene	abundance	j_gene	d_gene	CDR3aa	CDR3nt
TRBV20-1	NA	TRBJ1-2	NA	CSATETFNYGYTF	TGCAGTGCTACTGAAACTTTTAACTATGGCTACACCTTC
TRBV11-2	NA	TRBJ2-3	NA	CASSTSWDTQYF	TGTGCCAGCAGCACAAGTTGGGATACGCAGTATTTT
TRBV6-6	NA	TRBJ2-3	TRBD2	CASIPPGTSTGDTQYF	TGTGCCAGCATCCCTCCGGGGACTAGTACAGGAGATACGCAGTATTTT
TRBV5-4	once	TRBJ2-5	TRBD2	CASRIGAGEEETQYF	TGTGCCAGTAGGATCGGGGCGGGAGAAGAAGAGACCCAGTACTTC
TRBV5-5	once	TRBJ1-1	NA	CASSLEWSNTEAFF	TGTGCCAGCAGTTTGGAGTGGAGCAACACTGAAGCTTTCTTT
TRBV14	NA	TRBJ1-6	NA	CASSQDRGGNSPLHF	TGTGCCAGCAGCCAAGATAGGGGGGGTAATTCACCCCTCCACTTT
TRBV9	NA	TRBJ2-1	TRBD2	CASSDSGLAGGRLGGDEQFF	TGTGCCAGCAGCGACTCGGGACTAGCGGGGGGGCGGTTGGGTGGCGATGAGCAGTTCTTC
TRBV10-2	once	TRBJ2-2	TRBD2	CASSEWGGNTGELFF	TGCGCCAGCAGTGAATGGGGGGGGAACACCGGGGAGCTGTTTTTT
TRBV19	NA	TRBJ2-1	NA	CASSMEGSYNEQFF	TGTGCCAGTAGTATGGAGGGGTCCTACAATGAGCAGTTCTTC
TRBV7-2	NA	TRBJ2-5	TRBD1	CASSSGQGVQTQYF	TGTGCCAGCAGCTCAGGACAGGGGGTGCAGACCCAGTACTTC
TRBV4-3	NA	TRBJ2-7	NA	CASSTGQYDDEQYF	TGCGCCAGCAGCACTGGACAGTATGATGACGAGCAGTACTTC
TRBV5-4	NA	TRBJ2-7	TRBD1	CASSLGQGNYEQYF	TGTGCCAGCAGCCTCGGACAGGGGAACTACGAGCAGTACTTC
TRBV18	NA	TRBJ1-5	NA	CASSPGPEEQSQHF	TGTGCCAGCTCACCAGGGCCGGAGGAGCAGTCCCAGCATTTT
TRBV7-6	once	TRBJ1-3	TRBD1	CASSSQGAHSGNTIYF	TGTGCCAGCAGCTCTCAGGGGGCCCACTCTGGAAACACCATATATTTT
TRBV7-8	NA	TRBJ2-3	TRBD2	CASSLTLAGDTQYF	TGTGCCAGCAGCTTGACCCTAGCGGGGGATACGCAGTATTTT
TRBV6-2/TRBV6-3	NA	TRBJ2-5	TRBD2	CASSYPVLAGIKETQYF	TGTGCCAGCAGTTACCCCGTACTAGCGGGGATTAAAGAGACCCAGTACTTC
TRBV2	NA	TRBJ1-1	NA	CASSEEANTEAFF	TGTGCCAGCAGTGAAGAAGCGAACACTGAAGCTTTCTTT
TRBV19	NA	TRBJ2-7	TRBD1	CASSSTGGAYEQYF	TGTGCCAGTAGTTCCACAGGGGGCGCCTACGAGCAGTACTTC
TRBV28	NA	TRBJ1-1	TRBD1	CASRGQPGTGAMNTEAFF	TGTGCCAGCAGAGGGCAACCCGGGACAGGGGCAATGAACACTGAAGCTTTCTTT
TRBV5-4	NA	TRBJ2-1	TRBD2	CASSPGGAGGLNEQFF	TGTGCCAGCAGCCCGGGGGGAGCGGGGGGGCTTAATGAGCAGTTCTTC
TRBV21-1	NA	TRBJ1-5	NA	CASSKDRPRDQPQHF	TGTGCCAGCAGCAAAGATCGGCCCCGGGATCAGCCCCAGCATTTT
TRBV6-1	NA	TRBJ2-2	NA	CASSEGQGTTGELFF	TGTGCCAGCAGTGAAGGGCAGGGCACCACCGGGGAGCTGTTTTTT
TRBV29-1	NA	TRBJ2-7	TRBD1	CSVEGPSDRGGEQYF	TGCAGCGTTGAAGGGCCATCCGACAGGGGGGGCGAGCAGTACTTC
TRBV25-1	NA	TRBJ2-1	TRBD2	CASERTSGGSYNEQFF	TGTGCCAGCGAGAGGACTAGCGGGGGTTCCTACAATGAGCAGTTCTTC
TRBV12-3/TRBV12-4	few	TRBJ2-2	NA	CAIWPGNTGELFF	TGTGCCATCTGGCCAGGGAACACCGGGGAGCTGTTTTTT
TRBV6-6	NA	TRBJ1-1	NA	CASSPHRSLIDRNTEAFF	TGTGCCAGCAGTCCGCACCGAAGTTTAATTGACAGGAACACTGAAGCTTTCTTT
TRBV5-1	NA	TRBJ1-1	NA	CASSAIRGLNTEAFF	TGCGCCAGCAGCGCAATAAGGGGCCTGAACACTGAAGCTTTCTTT
TRBV11-2	NA	TRBJ1-6	NA	CASSLHGGAPLHF	TGTGCCAGCAGCTTGCACGGGGGGGCACCCCTCCACTTT
TRBV28	NA	TRBJ2-7	NA	CASSPPGEQYF	TGTGCCAGCAGTCCCCCGGGGGAGCAGTACTTC
TRBV12-3/TRBV12-4	NA	TRBJ2-7	NA	CASSFAAYEQYF	TGTGCCAGCAGTTTCGCGGCGTACGAGCAGTACTTC
TRBV11-3	NA	TRBJ2-5	TRBD2	CASSLGTSGQETQYF	TGTGCCAGCAGTTTAGGGACTAGCGGGCAAGAGACCCAGTACTTC
TRBV7-8	NA	TRBJ2-4	NA	CASSLAEGRAKNIQYF	TGTGCCAGCAGCTTAGCGGAGGGCCGGGCCAAAAACATTCAGTACTTC
TRBV27	few	TRBJ1-5	NA	CASRKRGEDSNQPQHF	TGTGCCAGCAGGAAACGGGGTGAGGATAGCAATCAGCCCCAGCATTTT
TRBV14	NA	TRBJ1-1	NA	CASSQTWNTEAFF	TGTGCCAGCAGCCAAACATGGAACACTGAAGCTTTCTTT
TRBV6-2/TRBV6-3	NA	TRBJ1-6	NA	CASSRTGIHNSPLHF	TGTGCCAGCAGCCGTACCGGGATCCATAATTCACCCCTCCACTTT
TRBV28	NA	TRBJ2-1	TRBD1	CASSLWQQGASSYNEQFF	TGTGCCAGCAGTTTATGGCAGCAGGGGGCAAGCTCCTACAATGAGCAGTTCTTC
TRBV12-3/TRBV12-4	NA	TRBJ2-7	NA	CASSFLPFEQYF	TGTGCCAGCAGTTTCCTCCCCTTTGAGCAGTACTTC
TRBV7-2	NA	TRBJ1-2	TRBD1	CASNQGARGYTF	TGTGCCAGCAACCAGGGGGCACGGGGCTACACCTTC
TRBV11-2	NA	TRBJ2-7	NA	CASSLDRARGGVYEQYF	TGTGCCAGCAGCTTAGACCGAGCTCGAGGGGGTGTTTACGAGCAGTACTTC
TRBV2	NA	TRBJ2-3	NA	CASSESLAGSDTQYF	TGTGCCAGCAGTGAATCTTTGGCGGGATCAGATACGCAGTATTTT
TRBV18	NA	TRBJ2-3	TRBD1	CASSPLRGQGDTQYF	TGTGCCAGCTCACCCCTTAGGGGGCAAGGAGATACGCAGTATTTT
TRBV7-2	NA	TRBJ2-7	NA	CASSTDRLYEQYF	TGTGCCAGCAGCACAGACAGACTCTACGAGCAGTACTTC
TRBV19	NA	TRBJ2-7	NA	CASSTPRTGSYEQYF	TGTGCCAGTAGTACACCCCGGACGGGATCCTACGAGCAGTACTTC
TRBV7-8	NA	TRBJ2-4	TRBD1	CASSLELRQGVTKNIQYF	TGTGCCAGCAGCTTAGAATTGAGGCAGGGGGTGACCAAAAACATTCAGTACTTC
TRBV11-2	NA	TRBJ2-1	NA	CASSILASPGVYNEQFF	TGTGCCAGCAGCATATTAGCGAGTCCAGGAGTCTACAATGAGCAGTTCTTC
TRBV11-2	NA	TRBJ2-1	NA	CASSLDLFEVAFYNEQFF	TGTGCCAGCAGCTTAGACCTCTTTGAGGTGGCCTTTTACAATGAGCAGTTCTTC
TRBV10-3	once	TRBJ2-2	TRBD2	CATRGLAGAENTGELFF	TGTGCCACACGCGGACTAGCGGGGGCTGAGAACACCGGGGAGCTGTTTTTT
TRBV19	NA	TRBJ2-3	NA	CASSILPRDTQYF	TGTGCCAGTAGTATCCTCCCCCGAGATACGCAGTATTTT
TRBV6-5	NA	TRBJ2-7	TRBD2	CASSYRRGGPLYEQYF	TGTGCCAGCAGTTACCGGCGGGGGGGGCCTTTGTACGAGCAGTACTTC
TRBV6-1	NA	TRBJ1-2	NA	CASSEGRFNYGYTF	TGTGCCAGCAGTGAGGGCAGGTTTAACTATGGCTACACCTTC
TRBV4-2	NA	TRBJ2-5	NA	CASSQDEQYQETQYF	TGTGCCAGCAGCCAAGATGAACAGTACCAAGAGACCCAGTACTTC
TRBV4-1	NA	TRBJ2-2	TRBD2	CASSQGVPAGDTGELFF	TGCGCCAGCAGCCAAGGGGTCCCAGCGGGGGACACCGGGGAGCTGTTTTTT
TRBV19	NA	TRBJ2-2	TRBD2	CASSPPSGGDGELFF	TGTGCCAGTAGTCCCCCTAGCGGGGGTGACGGGGAGCTGTTTTTT
TRBV11-2	NA	TRBJ1-6	NA	CASSLAGSYNSPLHF	TGTGCCAGCAGCTTAGCGGGGAGCTATAATTCACCCCTCCACTTT
TRBV6-5	once	TRBJ2-7	TRBD2	CASSRAGGLNEQYF	TGTGCCAGCAGCCGCGCGGGGGGATTGAACGAGCAGTACTTC
TRBV12-5	NA	TRBJ2-7	TRBD1	CASGSLPGQGSYEQYF	TGTGCTAGTGGTTCCCTCCCGGGACAGGGCTCCTACGAGCAGTACTTC
TRBV20-1	NA	TRBJ2-5	TRBD2	CSASSSSGVTQETQYF	TGCAGTGCTAGTAGTTCTAGCGGGGTCACCCAAGAGACCCAGTACTTC
TRBV27	NA	TRBJ1-2	TRBD1	CATSTGLGYGYTF	TGTGCCACCTCGACAGGGCTAGGTTATGGCTACACCTTC
TRBV27	NA	TRBJ1-2	TRBD1	CASRKITGGYGYTF	TGTGCCAGCAGGAAAATTACAGGGGGGTACGGCTACACCTTC
TRBV9	NA	TRBJ1-1	TRBD1	CASSVADRGNQNTEAFF	TGTGCCAGCAGCGTAGCTGACAGGGGAAACCAGAACACTGAAGCTTTCTTT